The entry that follows covers one TCR beta chain sequence. The data are from a study of blood T cell repertoires in COVID-19. Study context: COVID-19 samples collected from the United States, Italy and Spain covered acute and convalescent phases. The cDNA or gDNA used as material had been derived from T cells, B-cell-depleted T cells, or PBMCs.

The V segment lost 0 bases and the J segment 3 bases; nucleotides outside the gene matches: 11. This CDR3 comprises 18 residues. Germline lookup yields CDR1 MRHNA and CDR2 SNTAGT. Per the original methods: Nucleated cell number was recorded as an estimate derived from reference gene primer amplification. The repertoire was sequenced with immunoSEQ multiplex PCR; TCRdb's copy has only in-frame clones and lacks some. V and J calls and clone size are those listed in that table; D and trimming were worked out from the DNA. Among fewer than 150,000 clones, 70% to 85% were seen once, and the ten largest hold 5.5% to 8%.

The chain combines TRBV6-4 with TRBJ2-1; 7 bases agree with TRBD2. Sequenced sample: peripheral blood. The sequence derives from a human donor in a cohort sampled during active COVID-19. Here the CDR3 DNA reads TGTGCCAGCAGTGACTCTCCCCCGATAGCGGGTCTCTACAATGAGCAGTTCTTC. Amino acid sequence: CASSDSPPIAGLYNEQFF.